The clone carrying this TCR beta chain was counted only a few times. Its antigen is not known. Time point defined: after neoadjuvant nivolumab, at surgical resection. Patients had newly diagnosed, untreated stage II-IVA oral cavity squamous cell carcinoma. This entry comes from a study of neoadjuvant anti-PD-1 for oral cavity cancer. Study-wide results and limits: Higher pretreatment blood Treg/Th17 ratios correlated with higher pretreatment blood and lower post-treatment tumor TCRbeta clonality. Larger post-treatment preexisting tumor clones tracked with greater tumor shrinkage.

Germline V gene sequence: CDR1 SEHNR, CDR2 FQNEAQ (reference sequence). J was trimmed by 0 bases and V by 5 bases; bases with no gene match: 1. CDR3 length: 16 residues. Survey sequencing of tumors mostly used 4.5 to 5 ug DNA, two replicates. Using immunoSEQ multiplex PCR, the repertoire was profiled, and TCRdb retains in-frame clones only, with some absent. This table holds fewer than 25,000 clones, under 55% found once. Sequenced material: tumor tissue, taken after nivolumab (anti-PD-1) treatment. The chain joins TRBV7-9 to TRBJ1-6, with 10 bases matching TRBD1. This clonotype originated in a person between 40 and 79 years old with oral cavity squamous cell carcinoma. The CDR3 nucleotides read TGTGCCAGCAGCCGGGACAGGGGCTCCTATAATTCACCCCTCCACTTT. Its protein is CASSRDRGSYNSPLHF.